This note documents a single TCR beta chain sequence. Profiling relied on immunoSEQ multiplex PCR, and the TCRdb table lists in-frame clones only, not all of them. The sample includes some 65,000 clones, around 90% of them seen just once. Germline lookup yields CDR1 MDHEN and CDR2 SYDVKM. The CDR3 is made up of 15 amino acids. The ends lost 6 bases at V and 9 bases at J; junction bases unmatched: 11. The data stem from a study of OX40 agonist ivuxolimab in advanced cancers. This TCR was recovered from an adult with an advanced solid tumor such as melanoma, head and neck, liver or kidney cancer. The sequences come from CD4+ or CD8+ T cells sorted from blood, collected in a trial of the OX40 agonist ivuxolimab. The chain carries TRBV28 and TRBJ2-1; 10 bases are a match to TRBD1. The CDR3 coding sequence is TGTGCCAGCAGCCGGAGGGACAGGGGAGGCGGTGAGCAGTTCTTC. Encoded protein: CASSRRDRGGGEQFF. Full variable domain (rest looked up from reference TRBV28 and TRBJ2-1): DVKVTQSSRYLVKRTGEKVFLECVQDMDHENMFWYRQDPGLGLRLIYFSYDVKMKEKGDIPEGYSVSREKKERFSLILESASTNQTSMYLCASSRRDRGGGEQFFGPGTRLTVL.